The clone carrying this T cell receptor (beta chain) was counted between two and nine times. Its antigen remains unidentified. The sample comes from a study of liver allograft versus peripheral blood T cells. Study summary: Transplanted livers held T cell receptor repertoires, and these were compared with repertoires in recipients' peripheral blood. General observations from the study: Liver allograft T cell receptor repertoires were reported to differ from peripheral blood repertoires.

This CDR3 comprises 13 residues. V was cut by 1 base and J by 8 bases, with 11 bases left in between. CDR1 MGHDK and CDR2 SYGVNS come from the germline V gene. TCRdb independently ran MiXCR on the reads; one entry per CDR3 protein. The sample has about 6,100 distinct CDR3 sequences; 16% are singletons. The TCR originated in a human patient who had a liver transplant. A share of the T cells may be of graft donor origin. This chain links TRBV25-1 with TRBJ1-2; no reliable D call. The CDR3 reads CASSESAGGGYTF. In nucleotides, the CDR3 is TGTGCCAGCAGTGAATCAGCAGGAGGCGGCTACACCTTC.